This TCR beta chain was obtained from a study of blood T cell repertoires in COVID-19. In the study overall: COVID-19 samples collected from the United States, Italy and Spain covered acute and convalescent phases. Nucleic acid was either cDNA or gDNA, and it came from T cells, B-cell-depleted T cells, or PBMCs.

The CDR3 has 13 amino acids. Germline loops: CDR1 PRHDT, CDR2 FYEKMQ (reference sequence). The V end lost 5 bases, the J end lost 1 base, and 7 bases lay between the germline ends. Assay: immunoSEQ multiplex PCR; the TCRdb copy retains only in-frame clones and omits some. The sample holds about 300,000 clones; 85% to 90% are singletons and the top ten take roughly 1.9%. Sequenced sample: peripheral blood. The TCR sequence derives from a young woman with COVID-19, enrolled during active disease. The rearrangement joins TRBV13 to TRBJ2-3, with D possibly TRBD1 on 5 matching bases. Here the CDR3 DNA reads TGTGCCAGCAGCCTACAGGGCACAGATACGCAGTATTTT. This sequence encodes CASSLQGTDTQYF.